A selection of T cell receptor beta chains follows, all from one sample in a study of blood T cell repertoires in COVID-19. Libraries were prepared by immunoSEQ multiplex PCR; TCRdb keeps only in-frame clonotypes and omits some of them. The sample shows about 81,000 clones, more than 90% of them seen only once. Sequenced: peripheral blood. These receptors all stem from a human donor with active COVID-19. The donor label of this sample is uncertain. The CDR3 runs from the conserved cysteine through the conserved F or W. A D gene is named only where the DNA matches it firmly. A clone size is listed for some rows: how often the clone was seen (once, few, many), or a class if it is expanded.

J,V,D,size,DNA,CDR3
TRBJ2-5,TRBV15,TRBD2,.,TGTGCCACCAGCAGAGCGACTAGCGGGGGCATCGAGACCCAGTACTTC,CATSRATSGGIETQYF
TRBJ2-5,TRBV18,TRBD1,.,TGTGCCAGCTCATCGCGACAGGGTAGTACCCAGTACTTC,CASSSRQGSTQYF
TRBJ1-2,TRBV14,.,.,TGTGCCAGCAGCCAAGATCTCAAGGGGAATGGCTACACCTTC,CASSQDLKGNGYTF
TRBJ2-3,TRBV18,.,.,TGTGCCAGCTCCCCAGGCCGGGAGCAGGGAGATACGCAGTATTTT,CASSPGREQGDTQYF
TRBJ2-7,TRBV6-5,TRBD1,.,TGTGCCAGCAGTCGTCAGGGACAGGGGTCCTACGAGCAGTACTTC,CASSRQGQGSYEQYF
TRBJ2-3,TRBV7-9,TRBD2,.,TGTGCCAGCAGCCCAGGGAGGGGCAGTCAGGCAGATACGCAGTATTTT,CASSPGRGSQADTQYF
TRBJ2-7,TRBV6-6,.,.,TGTGCCAGCAGATCATACAAAAGCTCCTACGAGCAGTACTTC,CASRSYKSSYEQYF
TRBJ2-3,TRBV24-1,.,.,TGTGCCACCAGTGATTTGAAGCTTTCAGATACGCAGTATTTT,CATSDLKLSDTQYF
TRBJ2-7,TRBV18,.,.,TGTGCCAGCTCACCTGGGCAGTTAGCCTACGAGCAGTACTTC,CASSPGQLAYEQYF
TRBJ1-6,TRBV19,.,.,TGTGCCAGTAGTACGCAGGGCGGCAATTCACCCCTCCACTTT,CASSTQGGNSPLHF
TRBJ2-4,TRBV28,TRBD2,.,TGTGCCAGTATAGGTGAGCGGGAGGGCCGATGGAACATTCAGTACTTC,CASIGEREGRWNIQYF
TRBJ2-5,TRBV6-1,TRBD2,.,TGTGCCAGCAGTGAAAAGATTGGGGGGGTTAGCCAAGAGACCCAGTACTTC,CASSEKIGGVSQETQYF
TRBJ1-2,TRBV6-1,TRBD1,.,TGTGCCAGCAGGGAATTCAGTCGGGGACAGGGGGCGCTGGGCTACACCTTC,CASREFSRGQGALGYTF
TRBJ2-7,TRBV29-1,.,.,TGCAGCGTAGAGGGGCAGGGAGGTTCCTACGAGCAGTACTTC,CSVEGQGGSYEQYF
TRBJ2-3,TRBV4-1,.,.,TGCGCCAGCAGCCAAGTCCAGGGGACAGATACGCAGTATTTT,CASSQVQGTDTQYF
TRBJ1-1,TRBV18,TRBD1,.,TGTGCCAGCTCACCGGGGACAGGGGGCTTGGAAGCTTTCTTT,CASSPGTGGLEAFF
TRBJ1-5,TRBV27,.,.,TGTGCCAGCAGTTTATCAGGGGCGGAACAGCCCCAGCATTTT,CASSLSGAEQPQHF
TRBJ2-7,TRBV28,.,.,TGTGCCAGCAGTTCCCCACAGGTGCCCTACGAGCAGTACTTC,CASSSPQVPYEQYF
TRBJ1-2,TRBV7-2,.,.,TGTGCCAGCAGCCCCCCCGGCGGCCAGTATGGCTACACCTTC,CASSPPGGQYGYTF
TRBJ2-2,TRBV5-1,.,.,TGCGCCAGCAGCTTCTCCGCGAACACCGGGGAGCTGTTTTTT,CASSFSANTGELFF
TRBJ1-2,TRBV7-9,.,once,TGTGCCAGCAGCTTAGCGGCAGGGGCTTCCTATGGCTACACCTTC,CASSLAAGASYGYTF
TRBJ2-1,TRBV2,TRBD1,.,TGTGCCAGCAGTGGGGTGAACAGGGGCTCCTACAATGAGCAGTTCTTC,CASSGVNRGSYNEQFF
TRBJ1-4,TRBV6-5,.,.,TGTGCCAGCAGTCGGGGGGGGAAGGGAGAAAAACTGTTTTTT,CASSRGGKGEKLFF
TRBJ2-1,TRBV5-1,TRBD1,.,TGCGCCAGCAGCTTGGCCGGCAGGGGGCGTCAGGATGAGCAGTTCTTC,CASSLAGRGRQDEQFF
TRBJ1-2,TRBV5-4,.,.,TGTGCCAGCAGCTTGGCCGGGGGGCGACGCTATGGCTACACCTTC,CASSLAGGRRYGYTF
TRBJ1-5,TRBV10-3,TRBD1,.,TGTGCCATCAGTGAGTCGACAGGGGCCTCCAATCAGCCCCAGCATTTT,CAISESTGASNQPQHF
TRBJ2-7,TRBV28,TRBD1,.,TGTGCCAGCAGGGGGGGGACAGGGGTCTACGAGCAGTACTTC,CASRGGTGVYEQYF
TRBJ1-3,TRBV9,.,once,TGTGCCAGCAGCGTAGTTGTGGGGCTCTCTGGAAACACCATATATTTT,CASSVVVGLSGNTIYF
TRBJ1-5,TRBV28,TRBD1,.,TGTGCCAGCAGTCTTCCAGGGACAGGGAATCAGCCCCAGCATTTT,CASSLPGTGNQPQHF
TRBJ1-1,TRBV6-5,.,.,TGTGCCAGCAGTTACTCGAGGCAGGGGAACACTGAAGCTTTCTTT,CASSYSRQGNTEAFF
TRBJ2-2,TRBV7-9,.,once,TGTGCCAGCACCACCGTCTCGGGAGCCGGGGAGCTGTTTTTT,CASTTVSGAGELFF
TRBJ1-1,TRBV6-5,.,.,TGTGCCAGCAGTTCCAGAGGGTGGGGGCTCAGTGAAGCTTTCTTT,CASSSRGWGLSEAFF
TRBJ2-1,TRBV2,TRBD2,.,TGTGCCAGCAGTTTGAGCGGGGGGGGATACAATGAGCAGTTCTTC,CASSLSGGGYNEQFF
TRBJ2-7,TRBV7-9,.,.,TGTGCCAGCAGCTTAGCCGCCTCGGGGTTCTACGAGCAGTACTTC,CASSLAASGFYEQYF
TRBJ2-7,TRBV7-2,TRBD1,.,TGTGCCAGCAGCTTAGGTCTTTCCGGGACAGGGTCCGTTCGGCAGTACTTC,CASSLGLSGTGSVRQYF
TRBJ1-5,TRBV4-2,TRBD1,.,TGTGCCAGCAGCCAGAAACCTACAGGGGGCGGCAATCAGCCCCAGCATTTT,CASSQKPTGGGNQPQHF
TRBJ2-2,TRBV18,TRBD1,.,TGTGCCAGCGGAGAGTTACAGGGGCGCCCCACCGGGGAGCTGTTTTTT,CASGELQGRPTGELFF
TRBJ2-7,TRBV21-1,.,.,TGTGCCAGCAGCAAAATCTCAGAGGGGGTCAGGGGATCCTGCCACTACGAGCAGTACTTC,CASSKISEGVRGSCHYEQYF
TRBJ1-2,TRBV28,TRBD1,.,TGTGCCAGCAGACGTACAGGGGAACCCTCTGCGGGCTACACCTTC,CASRRTGEPSAGYTF
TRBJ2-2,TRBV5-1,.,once,TGCGCCAGCAGCTTGGTGGCTCTGCCCGGGGAGCTGTTTTTT,CASSLVALPGELFF
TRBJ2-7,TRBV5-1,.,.,TGCGCCAGCAGCTCCGGACAAACCTACGAGCAGTACTTC,CASSSGQTYEQYF
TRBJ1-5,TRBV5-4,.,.,TGTGCCAGCAGCCGCGGGGTTGATCAGCCCCAGCATTTT,CASSRGVDQPQHF
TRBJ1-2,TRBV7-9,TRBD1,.,TGTGCCAGCAGCTTAGCGGGACAGCCATTTTATGGCTACACCTTC,CASSLAGQPFYGYTF
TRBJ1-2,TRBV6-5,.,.,TGTGCCAGCACCAGGTCCAAAACCTATGGCTACACCTTC,CASTRSKTYGYTF
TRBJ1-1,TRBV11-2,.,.,TGTGCCAGCAGCTTAAAGGGGGTGAACACTGAAGCTTTCTTT,CASSLKGVNTEAFF
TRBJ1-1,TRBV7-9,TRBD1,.,TGTGCCAGCAGCACGCGAAGACAGGGTATAATCACTGAAGCTTTCTTT,CASSTRRQGIITEAFF
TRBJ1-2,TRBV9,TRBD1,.,TGTGCCAGCAGCGTTCAGGACAGGGGTTTCTATGGCTACACCTTC,CASSVQDRGFYGYTF
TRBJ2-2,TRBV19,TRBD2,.,TGTGCCAGTAGACGAGGGACTAGCGGGAACACCGGGGAGCTGTTTTTT,CASRRGTSGNTGELFF
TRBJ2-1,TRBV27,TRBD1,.,TGTGCCAGCAGTTTTGGGGACAGGGTTTACAATGAGCAGTTCTTC,CASSFGDRVYNEQFF
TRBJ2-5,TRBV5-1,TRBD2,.,TGCGCCAGCAGCAGACCCTATAGCGGGAGTGGGGAGACCCAGTACTTC,CASSRPYSGSGETQYF
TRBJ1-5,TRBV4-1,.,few,TGCGCCAGCAGCCAAGAAGGGGGACATAGCAATCAGCCCCAGCATTTT,CASSQEGGHSNQPQHF
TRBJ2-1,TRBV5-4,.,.,TGTGCCAGCAGCTTGGGGCATAGGAGGGGGACAGCTGGCAATGAGCAGTTCTTC,CASSLGHRRGTAGNEQFF
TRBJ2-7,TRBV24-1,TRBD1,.,TGTGCCACCAGTGACCACGGGACAGAATACGAGCAGTACTTC,CATSDHGTEYEQYF
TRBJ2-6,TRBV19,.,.,TGTGCCAGTAGCCTCGCTGGGGCCAACGTCCTGACTTTC,CASSLAGANVLTF
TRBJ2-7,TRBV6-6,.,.,TGTGCCAGCAGTTACTACACAGGGCGCGACGAGCAGTACTTC,CASSYYTGRDEQYF
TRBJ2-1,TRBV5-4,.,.,TGTGCCAGCAGCTTGATGGGGGGGCGTTACAATGAGCAGTTCTTC,CASSLMGGRYNEQFF
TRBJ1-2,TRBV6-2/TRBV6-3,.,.,TGTGCCAGCAGTTCCCTAGCTGGTTTAGGCTACACCTTC,CASSSLAGLGYTF
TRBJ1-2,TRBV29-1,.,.,TGCAGCGTTGAAGTTCGTCAGGGATCCTATGGCTACACCTTC,CSVEVRQGSYGYTF
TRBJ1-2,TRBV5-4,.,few,TGTGCCAGCAGTCAACAGGGATCTTACGATGGCTACACCTTC,CASSQQGSYDGYTF
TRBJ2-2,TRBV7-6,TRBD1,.,TGTGCCAGCAGCCCCCGGGACAGGGTCACCGGGGAGCTGTTTTTT,CASSPRDRVTGELFF